A selection of T cell receptor beta chains follows, all from one sample in a study of T cells in Graves' hyperthyroidism and ophthalmopathy. A single record per CDR3 protein comes from TCRdb applying MiXCR to the multiplex PCR reads. There are more than 650,000 distinct CDR3 sequences in the sample; 14% occur only once, and around 9.6% lies in the top ten. The sequenced sample was blood. All receptors derive from a woman younger than 35 with Graves' hyperthyroidism. Both conserved end residues are part of each CDR3. Fields, in order: D gene, J gene, V gene, clone size, CDR3 DNA, CDR3 protein. The D gene is left open where the match is weak. Clone size is shown for a subset of rows, as once, few, many or a class of expanded clone.

D gene: TRBD1; J gene: TRBJ2-5; V gene: TRBV15; clone size: many; CDR3 DNA: TGTGCCACCAGCAGTGATACACAGGGGGCGCTCTGGGAGACCCAGTACTTC; CDR3 protein: CATSSDTQGALWETQYF
D gene: TRBD1; J gene: TRBJ2-2; V gene: TRBV2; clone size: many; CDR3 DNA: TGTGCCAGCAGTGAAACGCAGGGGGCTTCCGGGGAGCTGTTTTTT; CDR3 protein: CASSETQGASGELFF
D gene: TRBD1; J gene: TRBJ2-1; V gene: TRBV29-1; clone size: few; CDR3 DNA: TGCAGCGTTGACTCGGGACAGTCCTACAATGAGCAGTTCTTC; CDR3 protein: CSVDSGQSYNEQFF
D gene: TRBD2; J gene: TRBJ2-1; V gene: TRBV12-5; clone size: -; CDR3 DNA: TGTGCTAGTGGTTTGGTAGTTTGGGACAGTACTAGCGGGAGTTTGAATGAGCAGTTCTTC; CDR3 protein: CASGLVVWDSTSGSLNEQFF
D gene: -; J gene: TRBJ2-3; V gene: TRBV4-1; clone size: -; CDR3 DNA: TGCGCCAGCAGCCCCCGGGTAGGCGGGACCTTCCGAGCAGATACGCAGTATTTT; CDR3 protein: CASSPRVGGTFRADTQYF
D gene: TRBD2; J gene: TRBJ2-7; V gene: TRBV7-2; clone size: few; CDR3 DNA: TGTGCCAGCAGCCCGGAACCGGGACTAGCGGCATACGAGCAGTACTTC; CDR3 protein: CASSPEPGLAAYEQYF
D gene: -; J gene: TRBJ2-5; V gene: TRBV7-2; clone size: few; CDR3 DNA: TGTGCCAGCAGCTTAAGCCTAGCTGTATCAGAAGAGACCCAGTACTTC; CDR3 protein: CASSLSLAVSEETQYF
D gene: TRBD1; J gene: TRBJ1-2; V gene: TRBV5-1; clone size: -; CDR3 DNA: TGCGCCAGCAGCTACACAGGGGCGCAGGGTGCGGACTATGGCTACACCTTC; CDR3 protein: CASSYTGAQGADYGYTF
D gene: TRBD2; J gene: TRBJ2-3; V gene: TRBV9; clone size: -; CDR3 DNA: TGTGCCAGCAGCGTTGGCCCTCTAGCGGGAGGGGCAGATACGCAGTATTTT; CDR3 protein: CASSVGPLAGGADTQYF
D gene: -; J gene: TRBJ2-7; V gene: TRBV7-9; clone size: many; CDR3 DNA: TGTGCCAGCAGCTTAACAGGGAAGCTCTACGAGCAGTACTTC; CDR3 protein: CASSLTGKLYEQYF
D gene: TRBD1; J gene: TRBJ1-1; V gene: TRBV11-2; clone size: many; CDR3 DNA: TGTGCCAGCAGCTTACGTCGACAGGGTAGCACTGAAGCTTTCTTT; CDR3 protein: CASSLRRQGSTEAFF
D gene: -; J gene: TRBJ1-4; V gene: TRBV6-1; clone size: few; CDR3 DNA: TGTGCCAGCAGTGTTCGGGGAGCTAATGAAAAACTGTTTTTT; CDR3 protein: CASSVRGANEKLFF
D gene: -; J gene: TRBJ1-2; V gene: TRBV27; clone size: -; CDR3 DNA: TGTGCCAGCAGAAAGGGCAGTTCCTATGGCTACACCTTC; CDR3 protein: CASRKGSSYGYTF
D gene: TRBD2; J gene: TRBJ2-1; V gene: TRBV25-1; clone size: once; CDR3 DNA: TGTGCCAGCACTTCGGCCGGGACTAGCGGATACAATGAGCAGTTCTTC; CDR3 protein: CASTSAGTSGYNEQFF
D gene: -; J gene: TRBJ1-1; V gene: TRBV18; clone size: many; CDR3 DNA: TGTGCCAGCCTTAGGAACGTGGACACTGAAGCTTTCTTT; CDR3 protein: CASLRNVDTEAFF
D gene: -; J gene: TRBJ2-7; V gene: TRBV7-9; clone size: many; CDR3 DNA: TGTGCCAGCAACGGGGGGCCTTCCTACGAGCAGTACTTC; CDR3 protein: CASNGGPSYEQYF
D gene: TRBD2; J gene: TRBJ2-1; V gene: TRBV7-2; clone size: -; CDR3 DNA: TGTGCCAGCAGGGAGGGACTAGCATTCCATGAGCAGTTCTTC; CDR3 protein: CASREGLAFHEQFF
D gene: -; J gene: TRBJ1-6; V gene: TRBV12-3/TRBV12-4; clone size: few; CDR3 DNA: TGTGCCAGCAGGGCGGCGGGGAGGGGTAATTCACCCCTCCACTTT; CDR3 protein: CASRAAGRGNSPLHF
D gene: TRBD2; J gene: TRBJ2-7; V gene: TRBV7-9; clone size: many; CDR3 DNA: TGTGCCAGCAGCTTAGGTACTAGCGGGAGACCTTACGAGCAGTACTTC; CDR3 protein: CASSLGTSGRPYEQYF
D gene: -; J gene: TRBJ2-7; V gene: TRBV7-9; clone size: many; CDR3 DNA: TGTGCCAGCAGCCCTACAGGGCGGTCCTACGAGCAGTACTTC; CDR3 protein: CASSPTGRSYEQYF
D gene: TRBD2; J gene: TRBJ2-7; V gene: TRBV27; clone size: many; CDR3 DNA: TGTGCCAGCAGTTTAGTCACTCCAACAACTAGCGGGGGCTACGAGCAGTACTTC; CDR3 protein: CASSLVTPTTSGGYEQYF
D gene: TRBD1; J gene: TRBJ2-3; V gene: TRBV10-3; clone size: -; CDR3 DNA: TGTGCCATCATGACAGGGCCAGATACGCAGTATTTT; CDR3 protein: CAIMTGPDTQYF
D gene: -; J gene: TRBJ2-7; V gene: TRBV15; clone size: many; CDR3 DNA: TGTGCCACCAGCAGAGATCGGCCCCCAGGAGCCTACGAGCAGTACTTC; CDR3 protein: CATSRDRPPGAYEQYF
D gene: TRBD2; J gene: TRBJ2-7; V gene: TRBV13; clone size: few; CDR3 DNA: TGTGCCAGCAGCGGAGGACTAGCGGGAAAAATATTTCATGGCGAGCAGTACTTC; CDR3 protein: CASSGGLAGKIFHGEQYF
D gene: TRBD2; J gene: TRBJ2-7; V gene: TRBV4-3; clone size: many; CDR3 DNA: TGCGCCAGCAGCCAAGATCCCCCCCGGGAGGGTCCCTACGAGCAGTACTTC; CDR3 protein: CASSQDPPREGPYEQYF
D gene: TRBD2; J gene: TRBJ2-3; V gene: TRBV29-1; clone size: -; CDR3 DNA: TGCAGCGCCCCGTCAGTGTCTAGCGGCTCGACAGATACGCAGTATTTT; CDR3 protein: CSAPSVSSGSTDTQYF
D gene: TRBD2; J gene: TRBJ2-2; V gene: TRBV18; clone size: many; CDR3 DNA: TGTGCCAGCTCACGAGCGGGAGGCGTGACCGGGGAGCTGTTTTTT; CDR3 protein: CASSRAGGVTGELFF
D gene: -; J gene: TRBJ2-1; V gene: TRBV5-5; clone size: few; CDR3 DNA: TGTGCCAGCAGCTTAGGTGGTGCTAGTAATTATGAGCAGTTCTTC; CDR3 protein: CASSLGGASNYEQFF
D gene: -; J gene: TRBJ2-1; V gene: TRBV5-1; clone size: many; CDR3 DNA: TGCGCCAGCAGTCTTGTGAGCGGGACATTGAATGAGCAGTTCTTC; CDR3 protein: CASSLVSGTLNEQFF
D gene: -; J gene: TRBJ2-7; V gene: TRBV7-8; clone size: many; CDR3 DNA: TGTGCCAGCAGCACCGAAACCGGGACCGAGCCAATATACGAGCAGTACTTC; CDR3 protein: CASSTETGTEPIYEQYF
D gene: -; J gene: TRBJ2-7; V gene: TRBV7-2; clone size: many; CDR3 DNA: TGTGCCAGCAGCCCAACCTCCGGGAGATACTACGAGCAGTACTTC; CDR3 protein: CASSPTSGRYYEQYF
D gene: TRBD1; J gene: TRBJ1-1; V gene: TRBV6-2/TRBV6-3; clone size: many; CDR3 DNA: TGTGCCAGCGGGGACAGGGTACCTTTCTTT; CDR3 protein: CASGDRVPFF
D gene: -; J gene: TRBJ2-1; V gene: TRBV11-1; clone size: many; CDR3 DNA: TGTGCCAGCAGCTTAGGGGCCCGGGCTTCCTACAATGAGCAGTTCTTC; CDR3 protein: CASSLGARASYNEQFF
D gene: -; J gene: TRBJ2-2; V gene: TRBV6-5; clone size: many; CDR3 DNA: TGTGCCAGCAGTTACTCGGGACGTTCGAACACCGGGGAGCTGTTTTTT; CDR3 protein: CASSYSGRSNTGELFF
D gene: -; J gene: TRBJ2-4; V gene: TRBV6-1; clone size: -; CDR3 DNA: TGTGCCAGCAGGGATATTCGCCTAGCCCAAAACATTCAGTACTTC; CDR3 protein: CASRDIRLAQNIQYF
D gene: -; J gene: TRBJ1-5; V gene: TRBV5-6; clone size: many; CDR3 DNA: TGTGCCAGCAGCTTGTGGGGGAGCAATCAGCCCCAGCATTTT; CDR3 protein: CASSLWGSNQPQHF
D gene: TRBD2; J gene: TRBJ2-3; V gene: TRBV29-1; clone size: -; CDR3 DNA: TGCAGCGTTGGTCGGACTAGCGGTAGCACAGATACGCAGTATTTT; CDR3 protein: CSVGRTSGSTDTQYF
D gene: -; J gene: TRBJ2-7; V gene: TRBV11-2; clone size: many; CDR3 DNA: TGTGCCAGCAGCTTAGGGCCAGCATCCTACGAGCAGTACTTC; CDR3 protein: CASSLGPASYEQYF
D gene: -; J gene: TRBJ2-1; V gene: TRBV7-9; clone size: many; CDR3 DNA: TGTGCCAGCAGCTTAGCGGGGACTGGAGGTGAGCAGTTCTTC; CDR3 protein: CASSLAGTGGEQFF
D gene: -; J gene: TRBJ2-5; V gene: TRBV24-1; clone size: many; CDR3 DNA: TGTGCCACCAGTGACTCCGGACACCCCGTCCAGGAGACCCAGTACTTC; CDR3 protein: CATSDSGHPVQETQYF
D gene: -; J gene: TRBJ2-7; V gene: TRBV13; clone size: many; CDR3 DNA: TGTGCCAGCAGCTTCGGTTTCCAGGGGACCTACGAGCAGTACTTC; CDR3 protein: CASSFGFQGTYEQYF
D gene: -; J gene: TRBJ2-3; V gene: TRBV12-5; clone size: few; CDR3 DNA: TGTGCTAGTGCCTCGCGCAACACAGATACGCAGTATTTT; CDR3 protein: CASASRNTDTQYF
D gene: -; J gene: TRBJ2-7; V gene: TRBV20-1; clone size: many; CDR3 DNA: TGCAGTGCTATTCCGGACGCCTACGAGCAGTACTTC; CDR3 protein: CSAIPDAYEQYF
D gene: TRBD2; J gene: TRBJ2-7; V gene: TRBV25-1; clone size: many; CDR3 DNA: TGTGCCAGCAGTGGGGGGAGCGGGACCCGCTACGAGCAGTACTTC; CDR3 protein: CASSGGSGTRYEQYF
D gene: -; J gene: TRBJ2-1; V gene: TRBV15; clone size: -; CDR3 DNA: TGTGCCACATCCACGGAGAACTCCTACAATGAGCAGTTCTTC; CDR3 protein: CATSTENSYNEQFF
D gene: -; J gene: TRBJ1-1; V gene: TRBV2; clone size: few; CDR3 DNA: TGTGCCAGCAGTCGCGGGGGCCCCACTGAAGCTTTCTTT; CDR3 protein: CASSRGGPTEAFF
D gene: -; J gene: TRBJ2-1; V gene: TRBV6-1; clone size: many; CDR3 DNA: TGTGCCAGTAGTTGGTCGGCCTACAATGAGCAGTTCTTC; CDR3 protein: CASSWSAYNEQFF
D gene: TRBD1; J gene: TRBJ2-2; V gene: TRBV3-1; clone size: few; CDR3 DNA: TGTGCCAGCAGCTACATTCCCACAGGGGGCACCGGGGAGCTGTTTTTT; CDR3 protein: CASSYIPTGGTGELFF
D gene: -; J gene: TRBJ2-7; V gene: TRBV5-4; clone size: -; CDR3 DNA: TGTGCCAGCAGTCCCTTTGGAGGCGAGCAGTACTTC; CDR3 protein: CASSPFGGEQYF
D gene: -; J gene: TRBJ1-1; V gene: TRBV27; clone size: few; CDR3 DNA: TGTGCCAGCAGTTTATCGTTCCAGGGATACACTGAAGCTTTCTTT; CDR3 protein: CASSLSFQGYTEAFF
D gene: -; J gene: TRBJ1-1; V gene: TRBV7-2; clone size: -; CDR3 DNA: TGTGCCAGCAGCTTAGTGTTCCGGCGAGCTTTCTTT; CDR3 protein: CASSLVFRRAFF
D gene: -; J gene: TRBJ1-5; V gene: TRBV4-1; clone size: many; CDR3 DNA: TGCGCCAGCAGCCAAGGAGGACAGTATAGCAATCAGCCCCAGCATTTT; CDR3 protein: CASSQGGQYSNQPQHF
D gene: -; J gene: TRBJ1-5; V gene: TRBV20-1; clone size: -; CDR3 DNA: TGCAGTGCTAGGTACCCAGGGGTCGAGAAACAGCCCCAGCATTTT; CDR3 protein: CSARYPGVEKQPQHF
D gene: -; J gene: TRBJ2-7; V gene: TRBV9; clone size: -; CDR3 DNA: TGTGCCAGCAGTCCAACGGGCTTCAGCTCCTACGAGCAGTACTTC; CDR3 protein: CASSPTGFSSYEQYF
D gene: TRBD2; J gene: TRBJ2-1; V gene: TRBV29-1; clone size: few; CDR3 DNA: TGCAGCGTTGACCTACTAGCGGGAGTCTACAATGAGCAGTTCTTC; CDR3 protein: CSVDLLAGVYNEQFF
D gene: TRBD2; J gene: TRBJ2-1; V gene: TRBV12-3/TRBV12-4; clone size: few; CDR3 DNA: TGTGCCAGCAGTTTCCCTGGAATTTTAGCGGGAGCCGGATACAATGAGCAGTTCTTC; CDR3 protein: CASSFPGILAGAGYNEQFF
D gene: TRBD2; J gene: TRBJ2-5; V gene: TRBV12-3/TRBV12-4; clone size: -; CDR3 DNA: TGTGCCAGCAGTTTCATAGCGGGAGGGCCTCGAGAGACCCAGTACTTC; CDR3 protein: CASSFIAGGPRETQYF
D gene: TRBD1; J gene: TRBJ1-5; V gene: TRBV28; clone size: many; CDR3 DNA: TGTGCCAGCAGTCCGACAGGGAAAGGATTACAGCCCCAGCATTTT; CDR3 protein: CASSPTGKGLQPQHF
D gene: TRBD2; J gene: TRBJ2-1; V gene: TRBV13; clone size: many; CDR3 DNA: TGTGCCAGCAGCTACGGACTAGCGGGAGACAATGAGCAGTTCTTC; CDR3 protein: CASSYGLAGDNEQFF
D gene: -; J gene: TRBJ2-1; V gene: TRBV3-1; clone size: many; CDR3 DNA: TGTGCCAGCAGCCAAGATAAGTCTCCCCCGAGGAATGAGCAGTTCTTC; CDR3 protein: CASSQDKSPPRNEQFF